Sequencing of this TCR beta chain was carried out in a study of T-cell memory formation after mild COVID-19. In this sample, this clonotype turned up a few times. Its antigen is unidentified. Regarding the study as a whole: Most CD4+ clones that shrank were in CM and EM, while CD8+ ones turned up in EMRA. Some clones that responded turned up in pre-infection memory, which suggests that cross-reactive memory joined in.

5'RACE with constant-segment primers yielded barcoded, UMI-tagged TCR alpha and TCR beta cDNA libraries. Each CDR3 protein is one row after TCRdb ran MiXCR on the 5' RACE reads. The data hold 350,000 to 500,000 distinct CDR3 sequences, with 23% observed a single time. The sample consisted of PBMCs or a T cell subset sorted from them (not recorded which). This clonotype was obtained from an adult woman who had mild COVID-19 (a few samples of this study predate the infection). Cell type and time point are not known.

The CDR3 DNA is TGTGCCAGCAGTACTAGCGGTAGCACAGATACGCAGTATTTT. Translating gives CASSTSGSTDTQYF. The rearrangement links TRBV12-3 or TRBV12-4 to TRBJ2-3; 8 bases agree with TRBD2. Trimming removed 5 bases from V and 0 bases from J; junction bases left unmatched: 1. CDR3 length: 14 amino acids.